The subject of this entry is one TCR beta chain. To make CD8 memory, CD45RO+ cells were put together with CCR7-negative CD45RA+ TemRA cells. Method: immunoSEQ multiplex PCR; TCRdb's copy keeps in-frame clones and lacks some. The repertoire holds about 320,000 clones, around 90% seen once, with under 20% in the top ten. This sample stems from a study of shared clonotypes between healthy human individuals. Study in general: Plates per donor: three CD4 naive, three CD4 memory, two CD8 naive, one CD8 memory.

V shed 5 bases and J 7 bases; nucleotides not matched to a gene: 11. CDR1 MNHEY and CDR2 SMNVEV come from the germline V gene (reference sequence). The CDR3 runs 14 residues. The TCR comes from a man younger than 30 in good health. The material sequenced was memory CD8+ T cells sorted from blood. Subset defined: CD45RO+ cells pooled with CCR7-negative TemRA cells. The J gene is TRBJ2-7, the V gene TRBV27; 7 bases match TRBD1. CDR3 bases: TGTGCCAGCAGTCCTAAAACAGGGGTATGGGAGCAGTACTTC. This gives the protein CASSPKTGVWEQYF.